Described below is a single T cell receptor (beta chain) sequence and its context. This sample stems from a study of blood T cell repertoires in COVID-19. Study overall: The United States, Italy and Spain provided the acute and convalescent COVID-19 samples. In each case, the material was cDNA or gDNA derived from T cells, B-cell-depleted T cells, or PBMCs.

As handled by the study authors: The authors estimated nucleated cell counts from reference gene primer amplification. Method: immunoSEQ multiplex PCR; TCRdb's copy keeps in-frame clones and lacks some. V and J calls and clone size are as listed in that table; D and trimming were resolved from the DNA. The sample comprises 120,000 to 150,000 clones, more than 70% of which are singletons, and 25% to 30% rests with the top ten. V shed 7 bases and J shed 1 base, with 14 bases lying between them. Per the germline V gene, CDR1 is LNHDA and CDR2 is SQIVND (reference sequence). This CDR3 comprises 15 residues.

The sequenced sample consisted of peripheral blood. J is TRBJ1-5 and V is TRBV19; a weak D match, TRBD1 (5 bases). The clonotype comes from a human donor in a cohort sampled during active COVID-19. CDR3 sequence reads: CASTAGTLSNQPQHF. In DNA form, the CDR3 reads TGTGCCAGTACTGCAGGGACTCTGAGCAATCAGCCCCAGCATTTT.